This T cell receptor beta chain appears in the sequencing data of a study of regulatory T cells in long-lasting Graves disease. Time point described: newly diagnosed GD, antithyroid drugs for less than 3 months. From RNA extracted from PBMCs, the TCR library was made. The V and J ends lost 7 bases and 1 base, in that order; junction bases with no gene match: 7. This CDR3 is built from 16 residues. Germline-derived CDR1 and CDR2 are MNHEY and SMNVEV (reference sequence). Relying on iRepertoire HTBI primers and Arm-PCR of CDR3 regions, the team built TCR beta libraries. TCRdb reanalysed the multiplex PCR reads using MiXCR and keeps one entry per CDR3 protein. The sample yields about 560,000 distinct CDR3 sequences, 16% seen once. This clonotype came up many times. The data were also submitted as part of a second study, on T cells in Graves' hyperthyroidism and ophthalmopathy.

This sample comprised peripheral blood mononuclear cells (PBMCs), obtained at new diagnosis, from a patient treated with antithyroid drugs. The chain uses TRBV27 and TRBJ2-2; TRBD1 matches 9 bases. This TCR was sampled from a man younger than 35 with Graves disease. DNA of the CDR3: TGTGCCAGCAATTATCGGGACAGGGTGAACACCGGGGAGCTGTTTTTT. This sequence encodes CASNYRDRVNTGELFF.